This TCR beta chain was sequenced in a study of T cell changes during pregnancy in multiple sclerosis. Only in-frame clones appear in the TCRdb table, and some are missing; sequencing was by immunoSEQ multiplex PCR. The sample includes about 70,000 clones, 90% to 95% seen only once; the top ten take roughly 1.5%. Material: peripheral blood, obtained after pregnancy. The TCR sequence derives from a female donor with multiple sclerosis, enrolled in a pregnancy study.

As DNA, the CDR3 is TGTGCCAGTAGTATAGTACGAGGGGGCTCGTACGAGCAGTACTTC. Protein: CASSIVRGGSYEQYF. This rearrangement joins TRBV19 to TRBJ2-7, with 7 bases lining up with TRBD1. Unmatched junction bases numbered 7, after V lost 1 base and J lost 4 bases. This CDR3 spans 15 amino acids. Germline V CDR1 and CDR2: LNHDA, SQIVND (reference sequence). Based on the CDR3 plus reference TRBV19 and TRBJ2-7, the full variable domain is DGGITQSPKYLFRKEGQNVTLSCEQNLNHDAMYWYRQDPGQGLRLIYYSQIVNDFQKGDIAEGYSVSREKKESFPLTVTSAQKNPTAFYLCASSIVRGGSYEQYFGPGTRLTVT.